Each of the 9 T cell receptor beta chains below was sequenced from the same sample in a study of T cells in Graves' hyperthyroidism and ophthalmopathy. TCR beta CDR3 sequences were amplified from RNA transcripts. A first-round RT-PCR of the TCR CDR3 used the HTBI primer set. One entry per CDR3 protein results from TCRdb running MiXCR on the multiplex PCR reads. The top ten clones hold roughly a sixth of a sample with around 530,000 distinct CDR3 sequences, roughly 15% of them seen once. Sequencing was carried out using blood. Receptor source: a woman between 18 and 29 years old with Graves' ophthalmopathy.

There are a few counts of this clonotype. CDR3 amino acids: CASSPLGGVNEKLFF. CDR3 sequence (DNA): TGTGCCAGCAGCCCTTTAGGGGGGGTTAATGAAAAACTGTTTTTT. The rearrangement joins TRBV7-2 to TRBJ1-4, with a possible D match to TRBD1 (6 bases). The CDR3 loop spans 15 amino acids. The germline V and J ends were trimmed by 5 bases and 4 bases, with 14 bases remaining between them. CDR1 is SGHTA and CDR2 is FQGNSA in the germline V gene.

This clonotype was detected ten times or more. This chain joins TRBV28 and TRBJ1-5; 7 bases line up with TRBD1. This CDR3 spans 15 amino acids. Germline V gene data show CDR1 as MDHEN and CDR2 as SYDVKM. V lost 6 bases, J lost 0 bases, and 5 bases stayed unmatched. CDR3 residues: CASRRQGNSNQPQHF. The CDR3 DNA reads TGTGCCAGCAGGAGACAGGGAAATAGCAATCAGCCCCAGCATTTT.

This clonotype was picked up many times. The chain uses TRBV14 and TRBJ2-1, with a tentative D call TRBD2 (5 bases). Trimming stripped 3 bases from V and 7 bases from J, with 10 bases between. The CDR3 is made up of 13 amino acids. Looked up from germline, CDR1 is SGHDN and CDR2 is FVKESK. The CDR3 reads CASSQIRENEQFF. CDR3 nucleotide sequence: TGTGCCAGCAGCCAGATTAGGGAGAATGAGCAGTTCTTC.

The chain links TRBV29-1 to TRBJ2-7; D is perhaps TRBD2 (5 bases). Trimming removed 6 bases at V and 5 bases at J, with 11 bases between. Germline loops: CDR1 SQVTM, CDR2 ANQGSEA. The CDR3 runs 11 residues. The CDR3 DNA reads TGCAGCGTCGAAATCGGGAACGAGCAGTACTTC. This encodes CSVEIGNEQYF.

There are many counts of this clonotype. The chain links TRBV20-1 to TRBJ2-1, with TRBD2 identical over 7 bases. This CDR3 spans 12 amino acids. Looked up from germline, CDR1 is DFQATT and CDR2 is SNEGSKA (reference sequence). The junction had 3 bases not matched to a gene; V was cut back by 1 base and J by 9 bases. CDR3 loop: CSARGEGVEQFF. CDR3 bases: TGCAGTGCTAGAGGGGAGGGTGTTGAGCAGTTCTTC.

This clonotype showed up many times. This sequence joins TRBV11-2 and TRBJ2-1, with a tentative D call TRBD2 (5 bases). Per the germline V gene, CDR1 is SGHAT and CDR2 is FQNNGV. This CDR3 spans 18 amino acids. Trimming took off 5 bases at V and 5 bases at J, with 25 bases between the two ends. DNA for the CDR3: TGTGCCAGCAGCCCCCCGACTCCCAACGGTCGGCGGGACAATGAGCAGTTCTTC. This sequence encodes CASSPPTPNGRRDNEQFF.

This clonotype has a count of ten or more. The V gene is TRBV12-3 or TRBV12-4, the J gene TRBJ1-2, with D unclear. CDR3 length: 14 amino acids. Trimming removed 3 bases at V and 4 bases at J, with 12 bases between. The CDR3 region has the DNA TGTGCCAGCAGTTTCGGGGAAGGGTTCTATGGCTACACCTTC. This gives the protein CASSFGEGFYGYTF.

The chain employs TRBV6-2 or TRBV6-3 and TRBJ2-7; the D gene is possibly TRBD2 (5 bases). The V and J ends lost 5 bases and 2 bases respectively, with 16 bases between them. From germline, CDR1 is MNHEY and CDR2 SVGEGT. This CDR3 region has 15 residues. The CDR3 is CASSQAFGGPYEQYF. In DNA form, the CDR3 reads TGTGCCAGCAGTCAGGCCTTTGGCGGGCCCTACGAGCAGTACTTC.

This clonotype has at least ten counts. The V and J genes are TRBV29-1 and TRBJ1-2, with 7 nucleotides matching TRBD1. The germline V gene has CDR1 SQVTM and CDR2 ANQGSEA. This CDR3 is built from 14 residues. J was trimmed by 8 bases and V by 1 base; bases with no gene match: 10. This CDR3 is CSVEALDRAAGYTF. The CDR3 nucleotides are TGCAGCGTTGAAGCTCTTGACAGGGCGGCGGGCTACACCTTC.